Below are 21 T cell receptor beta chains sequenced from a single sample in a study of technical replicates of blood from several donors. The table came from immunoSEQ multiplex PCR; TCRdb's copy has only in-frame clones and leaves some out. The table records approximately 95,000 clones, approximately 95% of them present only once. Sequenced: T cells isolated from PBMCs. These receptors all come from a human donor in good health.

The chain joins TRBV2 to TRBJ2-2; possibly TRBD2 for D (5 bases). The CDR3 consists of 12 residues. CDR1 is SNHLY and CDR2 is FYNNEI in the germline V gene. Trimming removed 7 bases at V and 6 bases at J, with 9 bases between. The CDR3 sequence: CASTPGSGELFF. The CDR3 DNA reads TGTGCCAGCACCCCGGGGTCCGGGGAGCTGTTTTTT.

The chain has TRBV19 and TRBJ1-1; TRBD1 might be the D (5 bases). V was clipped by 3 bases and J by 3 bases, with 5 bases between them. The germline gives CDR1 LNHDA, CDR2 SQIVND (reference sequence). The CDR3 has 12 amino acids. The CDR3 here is CASSMGHTEAFF. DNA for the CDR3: TGTGCCAGTAGTATGGGGCACACTGAAGCTTTCTTT.

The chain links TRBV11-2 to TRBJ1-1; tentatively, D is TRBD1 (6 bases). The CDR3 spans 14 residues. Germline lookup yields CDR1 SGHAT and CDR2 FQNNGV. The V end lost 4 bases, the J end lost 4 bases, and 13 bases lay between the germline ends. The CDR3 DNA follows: TGTGCCAGCAGCTACACAGGGCGGGCCACTGAAGCTTTCTTT. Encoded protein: CASSYTGRATEAFF. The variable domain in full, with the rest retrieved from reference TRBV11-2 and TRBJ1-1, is EAGVAQSPRYKIIEKRQSVAFWCNPISGHATLYWYQQILGQGPKLLIQFQNNGVVDDSQLPKDRFSAERLKGVDSTLKIQPAKLEDSAVYLCASSYTGRATEAFFGQGTRLTVV.

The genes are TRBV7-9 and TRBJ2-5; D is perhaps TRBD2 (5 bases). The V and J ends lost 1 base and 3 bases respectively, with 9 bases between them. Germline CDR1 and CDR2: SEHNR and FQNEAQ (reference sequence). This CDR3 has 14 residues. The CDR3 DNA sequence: TGTGCCAGCAGCTTAGGTTCAGCGGAAGAGACCCAGTACTTC. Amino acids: CASSLGSAEETQYF.

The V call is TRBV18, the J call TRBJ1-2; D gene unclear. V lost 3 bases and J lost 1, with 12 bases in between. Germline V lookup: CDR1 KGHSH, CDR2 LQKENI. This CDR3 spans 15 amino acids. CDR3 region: CASSPTADYNYGYTF. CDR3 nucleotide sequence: TGTGCCAGCTCACCGACCGCCGACTATAACTATGGCTACACCTTC. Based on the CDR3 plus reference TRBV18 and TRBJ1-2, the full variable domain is NAGVMQNPRHLVRRRGQEARLRCSPMKGHSHVYWYRQLPEEGLKFMVYLQKENIIDESGMPKERFSAEFPKEGPSILRIQQVVRGDSAAYFCASSPTADYNYGYTFGSGTRLTVV.

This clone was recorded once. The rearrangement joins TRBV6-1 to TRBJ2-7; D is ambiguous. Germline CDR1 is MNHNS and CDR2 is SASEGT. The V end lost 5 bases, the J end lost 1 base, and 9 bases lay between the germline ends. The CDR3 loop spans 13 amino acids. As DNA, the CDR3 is TGTGCCAGCAGTTGGAGTTCTTCCTACGAGCAGTACTTC. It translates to CASSWSSSYEQYF.

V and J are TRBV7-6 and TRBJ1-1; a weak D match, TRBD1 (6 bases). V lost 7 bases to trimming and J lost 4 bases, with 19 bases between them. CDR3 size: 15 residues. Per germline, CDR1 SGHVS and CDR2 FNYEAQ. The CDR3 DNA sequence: TGTGCCAGCACCCTCGGAGCCACAGGGAGCACTGAAGCTTTCTTT. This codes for CASTLGATGSTEAFF.

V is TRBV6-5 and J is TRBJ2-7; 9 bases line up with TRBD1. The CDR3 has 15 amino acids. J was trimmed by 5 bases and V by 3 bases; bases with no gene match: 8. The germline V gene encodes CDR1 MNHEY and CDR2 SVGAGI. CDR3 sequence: CASSYGTGIGDEQYF. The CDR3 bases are TGTGCCAGCAGTTATGGGACAGGGATCGGTGACGAGCAGTACTTC.

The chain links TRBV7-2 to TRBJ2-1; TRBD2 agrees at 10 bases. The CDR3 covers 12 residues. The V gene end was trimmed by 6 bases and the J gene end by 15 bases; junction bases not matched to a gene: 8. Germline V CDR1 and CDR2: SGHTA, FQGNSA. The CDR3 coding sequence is TGTGCCAGCAGTACACTAGCGGGAAGGCTGTTCTTC. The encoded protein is CASSTLAGRLFF.

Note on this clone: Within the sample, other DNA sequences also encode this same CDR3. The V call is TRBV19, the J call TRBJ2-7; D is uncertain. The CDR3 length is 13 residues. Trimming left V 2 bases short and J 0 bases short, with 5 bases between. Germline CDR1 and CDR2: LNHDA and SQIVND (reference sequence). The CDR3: CASSITASYEQYF. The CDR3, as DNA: TGTGCCAGTAGTATAACAGCCTCCTACGAGCAGTACTTC.

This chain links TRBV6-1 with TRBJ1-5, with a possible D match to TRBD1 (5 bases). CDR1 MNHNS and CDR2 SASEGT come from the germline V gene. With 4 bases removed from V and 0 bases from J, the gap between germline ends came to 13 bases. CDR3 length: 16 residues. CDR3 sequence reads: CASSALTGYSNQPQHF. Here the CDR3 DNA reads TGTGCCAGCAGTGCTCTTACAGGCTATAGCAATCAGCCCCAGCATTTT.

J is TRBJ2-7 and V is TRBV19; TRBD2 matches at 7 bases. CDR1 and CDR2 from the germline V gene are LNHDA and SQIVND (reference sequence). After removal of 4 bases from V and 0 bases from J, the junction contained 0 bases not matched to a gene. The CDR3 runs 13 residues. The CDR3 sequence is CASSSGSSYEQYF. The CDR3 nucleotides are TGTGCCAGTAGTAGCGGGAGCTCCTACGAGCAGTACTTC.

The CDR3 DNA reads TGTGCCAGCAGCTTAGGAGGGAACGGGGAGCTGTTTTTT. This gives the protein CASSLGGNGELFF. The chain combines TRBV7-3 with TRBJ2-2, with D possibly TRBD2 on 6 matching bases. V lost 2 bases and J 7 bases, leaving 8 bases between the germline ends. Per the germline V gene, CDR1 is SGHTA and CDR2 is FQGTGA. This CDR3 contains 13 residues.

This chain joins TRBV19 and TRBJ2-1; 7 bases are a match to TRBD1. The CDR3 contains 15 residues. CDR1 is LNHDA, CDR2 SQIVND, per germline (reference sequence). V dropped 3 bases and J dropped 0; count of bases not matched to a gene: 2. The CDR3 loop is CASSIRDSSYNEQFF. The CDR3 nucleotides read TGTGCCAGTAGTATCCGGGACAGCTCCTACAATGAGCAGTTCTTC.

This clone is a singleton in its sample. For the CDR3, the DNA is TGTGCCAGCAGCTTGGCCACAAGACTAGCGGGAGGGTCCTACGAGCAGTACTTC. Protein sequence: CASSLATRLAGGSYEQYF. This sequence joins TRBV5-5 and TRBJ2-7, with 14 bases aligning to TRBD2. Germline values: CDR1 SGHKS, CDR2 YYEKEE (reference sequence). The V segment lost 0 bases and the J segment 1 base; nucleotides outside the gene matches: 6. This CDR3 has 18 residues.

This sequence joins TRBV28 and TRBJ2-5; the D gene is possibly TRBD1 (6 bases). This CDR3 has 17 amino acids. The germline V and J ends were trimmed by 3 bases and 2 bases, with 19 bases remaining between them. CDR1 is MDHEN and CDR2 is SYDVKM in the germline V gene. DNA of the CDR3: TGTGCCAGCAGTTTTATAGGACAGCACAACTCTCAAGAGACCCAGTACTTC. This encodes CASSFIGQHNSQETQYF.

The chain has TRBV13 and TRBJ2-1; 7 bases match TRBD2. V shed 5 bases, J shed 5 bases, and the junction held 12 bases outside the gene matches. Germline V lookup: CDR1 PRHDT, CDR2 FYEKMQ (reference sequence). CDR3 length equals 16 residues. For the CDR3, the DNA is TGTGCCAGCAGCCCCCAATGGGGGAGGGAAAACAATGAGCAGTTCTTC. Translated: CASSPQWGRENNEQFF.

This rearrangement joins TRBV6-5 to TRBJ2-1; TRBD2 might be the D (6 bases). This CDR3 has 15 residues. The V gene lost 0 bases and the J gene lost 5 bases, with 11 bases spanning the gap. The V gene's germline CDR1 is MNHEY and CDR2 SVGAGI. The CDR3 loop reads CASSYSFSGHNEQFF. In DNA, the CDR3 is TGTGCCAGCAGTTACTCGTTTAGCGGACACAATGAGCAGTTCTTC.

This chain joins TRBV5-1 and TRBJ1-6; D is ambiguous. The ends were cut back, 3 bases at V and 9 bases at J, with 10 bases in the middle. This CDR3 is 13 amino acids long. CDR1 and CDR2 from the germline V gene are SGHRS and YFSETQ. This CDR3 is CASSSYGGSPLHF. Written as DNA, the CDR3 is TGCGCCAGCAGCTCCTATGGTGGTTCACCCCTCCACTTT.

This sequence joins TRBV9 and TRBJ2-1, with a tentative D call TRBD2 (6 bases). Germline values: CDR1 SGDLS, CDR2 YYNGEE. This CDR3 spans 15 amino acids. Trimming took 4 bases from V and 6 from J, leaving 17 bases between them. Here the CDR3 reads CASSLGLSSPNEQFF. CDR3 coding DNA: TGTGCCAGCAGCTTGGGACTTTCAAGTCCCAATGAGCAGTTCTTC.

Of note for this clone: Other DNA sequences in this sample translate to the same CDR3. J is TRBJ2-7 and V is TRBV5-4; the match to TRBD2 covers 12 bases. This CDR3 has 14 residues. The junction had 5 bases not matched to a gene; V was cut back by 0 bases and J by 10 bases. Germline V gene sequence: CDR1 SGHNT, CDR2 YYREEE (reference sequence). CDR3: CASSLGLAGEEQYF. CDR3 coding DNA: TGTGCCAGCAGCTTGGGACTAGCGGGAGAAGAACAGTACTTC.